This section outlines one T cell receptor (beta chain) sequence together with its context. Antigen: not known. The sample is drawn from a study of T-cell reconstitution after alpha-beta-depleted transplantation in children. This CDR3 spans 15 amino acids. The junction had 5 bases not matched to a gene; V was cut back by 3 bases and J by 6 bases. Germline assignment: CDR1 LNHDA and CDR2 SQIVND (reference sequence). It was with unique molecular identifiers that the TCRbeta library was prepared. One entry per CDR3 protein results from TCRdb running MiXCR on the PCR reads. In the table there are 200,000 to 300,000 distinct CDR3 sequences, about 24% of which are singletons. Study-level results: About two months after transplant, alpha-beta T cells reportedly came from several hundred expanded graft clones. It was surviving recipient T cells and thymic progenitors that gave some patients high TCRbeta diversity at day 60. Among T cells one year after transplant, newly produced cells accounted for most counts and diversity.

The receptor was derived from a female patient aged 2 to 10 who had a stem cell transplant for congenital amegakaryocytic thrombocytopenia, so the T cells may come from the graft donor. The V call is TRBV19, the J call TRBJ2-2, with TRBD2 matching 9 bases. The sample in question was PBMCs, mostly from graft donor cells, obtained 360 days after TCRalphabeta/CD19-depleted stem cell transplant. The CDR3: CASSIRAGGPGELFF. The CDR3 DNA reads TGTGCCAGTAGTATTCGAGCGGGAGGCCCCGGGGAGCTGTTTTTT.